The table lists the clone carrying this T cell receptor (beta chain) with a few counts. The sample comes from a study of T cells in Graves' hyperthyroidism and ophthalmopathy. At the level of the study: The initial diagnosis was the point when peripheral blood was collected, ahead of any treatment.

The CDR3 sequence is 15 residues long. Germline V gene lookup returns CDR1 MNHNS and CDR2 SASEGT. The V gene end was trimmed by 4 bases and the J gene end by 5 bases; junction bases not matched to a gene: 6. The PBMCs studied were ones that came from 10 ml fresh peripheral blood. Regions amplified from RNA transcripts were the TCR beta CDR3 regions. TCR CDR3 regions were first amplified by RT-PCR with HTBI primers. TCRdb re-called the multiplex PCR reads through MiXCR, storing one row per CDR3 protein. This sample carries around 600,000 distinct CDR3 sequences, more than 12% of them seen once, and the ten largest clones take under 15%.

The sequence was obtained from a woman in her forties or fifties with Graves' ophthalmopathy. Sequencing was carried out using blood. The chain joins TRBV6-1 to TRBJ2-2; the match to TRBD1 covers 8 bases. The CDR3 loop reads CASSARDRLTGELFF. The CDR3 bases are TGTGCCAGCAGTGCGCGGGACAGGCTTACCGGGGAGCTGTTTTTT.